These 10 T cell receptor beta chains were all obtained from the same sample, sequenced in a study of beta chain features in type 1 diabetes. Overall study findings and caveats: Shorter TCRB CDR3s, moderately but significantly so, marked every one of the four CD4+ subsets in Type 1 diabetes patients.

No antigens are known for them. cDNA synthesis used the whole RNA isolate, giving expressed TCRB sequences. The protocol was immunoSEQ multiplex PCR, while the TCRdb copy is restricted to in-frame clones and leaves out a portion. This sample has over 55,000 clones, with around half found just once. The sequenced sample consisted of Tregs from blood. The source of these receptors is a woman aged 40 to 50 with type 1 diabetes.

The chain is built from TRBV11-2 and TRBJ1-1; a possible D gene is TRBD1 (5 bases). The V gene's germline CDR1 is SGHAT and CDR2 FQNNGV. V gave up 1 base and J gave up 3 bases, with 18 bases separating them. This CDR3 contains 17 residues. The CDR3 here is CASSLVFPGRADTEAFF. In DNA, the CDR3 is TGTGCCAGCAGCTTAGTTTTCCCGGGCAGGGCTGACACTGAAGCTTTCTTT.

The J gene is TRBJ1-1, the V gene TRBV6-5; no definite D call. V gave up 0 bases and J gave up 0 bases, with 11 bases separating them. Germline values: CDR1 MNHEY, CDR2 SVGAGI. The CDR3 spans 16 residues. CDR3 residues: CASSYSAALMNTEAFF. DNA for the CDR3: TGTGCCAGCAGTTACTCGGCGGCCCTTATGAACACTGAAGCTTTCTTT.

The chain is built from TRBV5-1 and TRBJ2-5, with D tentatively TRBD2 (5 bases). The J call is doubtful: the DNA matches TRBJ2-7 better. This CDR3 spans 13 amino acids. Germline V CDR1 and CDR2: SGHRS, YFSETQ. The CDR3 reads CASRATTSYEQYF. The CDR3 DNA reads TGCGCCAGCAGGGCGACTACCTCTTACGAGCAGTACTTC.

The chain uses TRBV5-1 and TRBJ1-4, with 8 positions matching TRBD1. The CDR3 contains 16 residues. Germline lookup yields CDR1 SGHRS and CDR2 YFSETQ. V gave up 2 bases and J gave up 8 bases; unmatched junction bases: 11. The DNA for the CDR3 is TGCGCCAGCAGCTTCCTCGACAGGGGCGATTGGGAAAAACTGTTTTTT. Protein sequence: CASSFLDRGDWEKLFF.

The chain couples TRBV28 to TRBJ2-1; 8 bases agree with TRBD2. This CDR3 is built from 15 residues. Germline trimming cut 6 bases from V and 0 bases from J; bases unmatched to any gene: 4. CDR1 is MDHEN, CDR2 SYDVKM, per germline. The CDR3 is CASRLAGGSYNEQFF. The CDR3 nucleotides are TGTGCCAGCAGACTGGCGGGGGGCTCCTACAATGAGCAGTTCTTC.

CDR3 sequence (DNA): TGTGCCAGCAGCTTAGAAAACTCCCGAGGGTCCCAAAACATTCAGTACTTC. Translating it yields CASSLENSRGSQNIQYF. The rearrangement links TRBV7-2 to TRBJ2-4; possible D gene TRBD2, 5 bases. Germline assignment: CDR1 SGHTA and CDR2 FQGNSA. This CDR3 region has 17 residues. V was trimmed by 1 base and J by 5 bases, leaving 18 bases between them.

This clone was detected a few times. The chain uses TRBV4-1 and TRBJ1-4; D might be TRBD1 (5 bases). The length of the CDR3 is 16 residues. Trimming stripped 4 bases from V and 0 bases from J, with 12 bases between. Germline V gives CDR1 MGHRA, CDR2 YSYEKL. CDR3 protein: CASSRGDLATNEKLFF. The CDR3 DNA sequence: TGCGCCAGCAGCCGCGGGGACCTAGCAACTAATGAAAAACTGTTTTTT.

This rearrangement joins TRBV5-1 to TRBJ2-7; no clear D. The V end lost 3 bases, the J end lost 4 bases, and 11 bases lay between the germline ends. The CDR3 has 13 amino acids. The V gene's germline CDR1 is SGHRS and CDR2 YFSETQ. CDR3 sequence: CASSSGSGYEQYF. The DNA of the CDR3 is TGCGCCAGCAGCTCCGGGTCCGGGTACGAGCAGTACTTC.

Written as DNA, the CDR3 is TGTGCCAGCAGACCGACAAACATGGTCGGGGAGCTGTTTTTT. Translated: CASRPTNMVGELFF. The chain links TRBV28 to TRBJ2-2; the D is unclear. V was clipped by 6 bases and J by 7 bases, with 15 bases between them. This CDR3 is built from 14 residues. Germline values: CDR1 MDHEN, CDR2 SYDVKM.

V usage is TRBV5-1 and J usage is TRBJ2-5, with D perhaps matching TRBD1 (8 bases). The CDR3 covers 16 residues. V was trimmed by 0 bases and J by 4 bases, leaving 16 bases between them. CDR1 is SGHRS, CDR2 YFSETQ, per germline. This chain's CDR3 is CASSLESGTGLETQYF. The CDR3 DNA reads TGCGCCAGCAGCTTGGAGAGCGGGACAGGTCTAGAGACCCAGTACTTC.